These 5 T cell receptor beta chains share one sample of origin, sequenced in a study of CD8+CD57+ T cells in acquired aplastic anemia. Genomic DNA constituted the template upon which TCR beta VDJ and CDR3 profiling was performed. A single record per CDR3 protein comes from TCRdb applying MiXCR to the reads. The sample consists of a few hundred thousand distinct CDR3 sequences, 30% to 40% of them appearing once. Sample: sorted CD4+, CD8+, or CD8+CD57+ T cells (not recorded which) from PBMCs. The receptor source for this set is a human donor in good health, serving as a control.

Worth noting for this clonotype: A much bigger clone sits one base away, suggesting this may be a read error. The chain recombines TRBV11-1 with TRBJ1-2, with 7 bases aligning to TRBD1. Looked up from germline, CDR1 is SGHAT and CDR2 is FQDESV (reference sequence). The length of the CDR3 is 14 residues. This CDR3 reads CASSSSKGAGFYAF. In nucleotides, the CDR3 is TGTGCCAGCAGCTCATCAAAGGGGGCTGGATTCTACGCCTTC.

This clonotype has a count of ten or more. The V call is TRBV7-8, the J call TRBJ2-7; the match to TRBD1 covers 9 bases. CDR1 and CDR2 from the germline V gene are SGHVS and FQNEAQ. The CDR3 has 16 residues. Trimming removed 5 bases from V and 6 bases from J; junction bases left unmatched: 14. CDR3 coding DNA: TGTGCCAGCAGCCTCACGGCGGGACAGGGTCTGCGCGAGCAGTACTTC. As protein: CASSLTAGQGLREQYF.

This clonotype was recorded at least ten times. This sequence joins TRBV4-2 and TRBJ2-7, with 7 nucleotides matching TRBD1. The CDR3 length is 15 residues. The V and J ends lost 0 bases and 2 bases, in that order; junction bases with no gene match: 4. CDR1 is LGHNA, CDR2 YNFKEQ, per germline. The CDR3 nucleotides are TGTGCCAGCAGCCAAGATGGGACAGATCCCTACGAGCAGTACTTC. It codes for CASSQDGTDPYEQYF.

Note on this clonotype: This is likely a read error, given that the CDR3 carries no conserved phenylalanine or tryptophan at its end. This sequence joins TRBV12-3 or TRBV12-4 and TRBJ2-7; D possibly uses TRBD1 or TRBD2 (7 bases each). There are 13 residues in the CDR3. Trimming took 8 bases from V and 3 from J, leaving 14 bases between them. The CDR3 DNA is TGTGCCAGCGGAGACAGGGACTACTACGAGCAGTACCTC. Translating it yields CASGDRDYYEQYL.

This clonotype occurred many times. The CDR3 is CASSDPGLIETQYF. In DNA form, the CDR3 reads TGTGCCAGCAGTGATCCAGGGTTAATAGAGACCCAGTACTTC. The rearrangement uses TRBV2 and TRBJ2-5; TRBD1 might be the D (5 bases). Germline CDR1 SNHLY, CDR2 FYNNEI. Between the trimmed V and J ends, which lost 3 bases and 4 bases, there was a span of 12 bases. This CDR3 is 14 amino acids long.